Each of the 4 T cell receptor beta chains below was sequenced from the same sample in a study of blood T cell repertoires in COVID-19. Assay: immunoSEQ multiplex PCR; the TCRdb copy retains only in-frame clones and omits some. The sample contains approximately 210,000 clones, about 79% of which appear only once. The sample was PBMCs or T cells enriched from blood (not recorded which). All receptors derive from a woman aged 55-75 years who had recovered from COVID-19.

The chain uses TRBV27 and TRBJ1-2; D not certain. Looked up from germline, CDR1 is MNHEY and CDR2 is SMNVEV (reference sequence). V was pared by 4 bases and J by 4 bases, with 13 bases between. The CDR3 runs 14 residues. The chain's CDR3 is CASSSYPTGYGYTF. For the CDR3, the DNA is TGTGCCAGCAGTTCTTACCCCACGGGCTATGGCTACACCTTC.

Remarks on this clone: The sample holds other DNA sequences that translate to the same CDR3. V and J are TRBV7-6 and TRBJ1-4; TRBD1 agrees at 9 bases. The CDR3 consists of 14 residues. Losses at the gene ends were 5 bases for V and 5 bases for J; bases not matched to a gene: 3. Germline CDR1 reads SGHVS; CDR2 reads FNYEAQ. The CDR3 spells CASSLGQGNEKLFF. The CDR3 DNA is TGTGCCAGCAGCCTGGGACAGGGCAATGAAAAACTGTTTTTT.

This rearrangement joins TRBV5-1 to TRBJ1-3, with D possibly matching TRBD1 (5 bases). The CDR3 sequence is 14 residues long. Trimming left V 2 bases short and J 3 bases short, with 9 bases between. Per germline, CDR1 SGHRS and CDR2 YFSETQ. Here the CDR3 reads CASSFGGSGNTIYF. For the CDR3, the DNA is TGCGCCAGCAGCTTTGGGGGGAGTGGAAACACCATATATTTT.

The V and J genes are TRBV5-1 and TRBJ2-1; a possible D gene is TRBD2 (5 bases). The length of the CDR3 is 16 residues. CDR1 is SGHRS, CDR2 YFSETQ, per germline. V lost 1 base, J lost 2 bases, and 13 bases lay in between. CDR3 DNA: TGCGCCAGCAGCTTGCCGGTAGGAGGTACCTACAATGAGCAGTTCTTC. Translation gives CASSLPVGGTYNEQFF.